A single sample gave rise to the 2 T cell receptor beta chains below, sequenced in a study of PD-L1 blockade in urothelial cancer (dated by TCRdb to the late 2010s). Libraries were constructed by the immunoSEQ multiplex PCR assay. TCRdb obtained this table from immuneACCESS and retained in-frame rearrangements with V and J assigned. These tables miss some clones; where compared with another copy, unresolved V genes account for less than half of the shortfall, and the remainder is unexplained. The sample table records tens of thousands of clones; 80% to 90% of these occur just once. In total, the top ten clones hold almost 7% of the sample. This specimen's time point label, per the study, means: pretreatment peripheral blood. The source was PBMCs, collected around atezolizumab (anti-PD-L1) treatment. The source of these receptors is a man in his sixties with urothelial cancer.

This chain links TRBV2 with TRBJ2-5, with 12 bases that match TRBD2. Germline V CDR1 and CDR2: SNHLY, FYNNEI. J lost 6 bases, V lost 6 bases, and 8 bases had no gene match. CDR3 size: 15 residues. The CDR3 reads CASRRLAGEGQTQYF. CDR3 nucleotides: TGTGCCAGCAGGCGACTAGCGGGGGAAGGTCAGACCCAGTACTTC.

The chain uses TRBV11-1 and TRBJ1-4, with D possibly TRBD1 on 5 matching bases. The CDR3 runs 15 residues. V shed 5 bases and J shed 0 bases, with 10 bases lying between them. Germline V CDR1 and CDR2: SGHAT, FQDESV (reference sequence). This CDR3 reads CASSLDSATNEKLFF. CDR3 coding DNA: TGTGCCAGCAGCCTAGACAGTGCAACTAATGAAAAACTGTTTTTT.